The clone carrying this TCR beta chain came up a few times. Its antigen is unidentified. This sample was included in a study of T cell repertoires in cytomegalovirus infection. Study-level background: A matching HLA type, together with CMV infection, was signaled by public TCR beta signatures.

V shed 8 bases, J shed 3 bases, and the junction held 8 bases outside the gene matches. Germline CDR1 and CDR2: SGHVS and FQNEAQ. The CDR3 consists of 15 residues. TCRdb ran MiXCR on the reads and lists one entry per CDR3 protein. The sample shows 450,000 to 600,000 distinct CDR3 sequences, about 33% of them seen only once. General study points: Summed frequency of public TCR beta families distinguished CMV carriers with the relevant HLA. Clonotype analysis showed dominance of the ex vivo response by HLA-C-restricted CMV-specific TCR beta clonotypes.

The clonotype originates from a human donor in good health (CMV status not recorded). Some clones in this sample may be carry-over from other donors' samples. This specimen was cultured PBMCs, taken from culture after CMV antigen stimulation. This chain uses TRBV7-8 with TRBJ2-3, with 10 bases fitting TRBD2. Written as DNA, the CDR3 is TGTGCCAGCGGGGTATCTAGCGGGAGTACAGATACGCAGTATTTT. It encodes CASGVSSGSTDTQYF.